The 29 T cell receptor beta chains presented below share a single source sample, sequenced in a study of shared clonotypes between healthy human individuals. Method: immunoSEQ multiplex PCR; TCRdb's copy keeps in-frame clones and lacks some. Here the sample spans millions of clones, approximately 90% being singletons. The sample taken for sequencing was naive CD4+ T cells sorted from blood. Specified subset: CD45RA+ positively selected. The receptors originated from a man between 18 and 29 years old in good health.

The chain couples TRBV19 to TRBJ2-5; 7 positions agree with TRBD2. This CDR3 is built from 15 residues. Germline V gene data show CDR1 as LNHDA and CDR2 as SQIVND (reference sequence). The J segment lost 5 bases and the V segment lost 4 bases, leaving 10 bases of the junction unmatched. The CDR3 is CASSRPGGPSETQYF. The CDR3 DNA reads TGTGCCAGTAGTAGGCCGGGGGGACCGAGTGAGACCCAGTACTTC.

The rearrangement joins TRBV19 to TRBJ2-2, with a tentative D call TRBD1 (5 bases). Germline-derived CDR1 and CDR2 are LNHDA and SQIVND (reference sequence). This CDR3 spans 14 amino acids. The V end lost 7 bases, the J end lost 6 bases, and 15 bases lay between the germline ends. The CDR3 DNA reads TGTGCCAGTAACAACCCAGGGATGCCCGGGGAGCTGTTTTTT. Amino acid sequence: CASNNPGMPGELFF.

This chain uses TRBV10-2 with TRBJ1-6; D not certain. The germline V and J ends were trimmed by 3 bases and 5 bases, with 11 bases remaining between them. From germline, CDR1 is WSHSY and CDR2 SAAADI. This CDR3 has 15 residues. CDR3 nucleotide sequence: TGCGCCAGCAGTGAAGCCTCATTGGATAATTCACCCCTCCACTTT. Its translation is CASSEASLDNSPLHF.

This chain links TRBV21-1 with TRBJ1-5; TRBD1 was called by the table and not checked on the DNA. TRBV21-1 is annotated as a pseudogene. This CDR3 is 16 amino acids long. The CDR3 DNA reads TGTGCCAGCAGGAACGTGAGACAGACACCCAATCAGCCCCAGCATTTT. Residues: CASRNVRQTPNQPQHF.

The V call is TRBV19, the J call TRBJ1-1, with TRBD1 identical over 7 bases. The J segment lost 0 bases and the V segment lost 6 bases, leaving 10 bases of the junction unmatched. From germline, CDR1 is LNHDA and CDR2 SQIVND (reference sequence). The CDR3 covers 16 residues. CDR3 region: CASRSGTASMNTEAFF. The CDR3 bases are TGTGCCAGTAGATCAGGGACAGCCAGCATGAACACTGAAGCTTTCTTT.

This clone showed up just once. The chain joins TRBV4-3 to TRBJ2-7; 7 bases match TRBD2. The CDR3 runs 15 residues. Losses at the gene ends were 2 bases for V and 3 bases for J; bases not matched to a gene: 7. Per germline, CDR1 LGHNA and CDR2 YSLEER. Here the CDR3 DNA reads TGCGCCAGCAGCCAAAAACTAGCGAACATCTACGAGCAGTACTTC. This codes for CASSQKLANIYEQYF.

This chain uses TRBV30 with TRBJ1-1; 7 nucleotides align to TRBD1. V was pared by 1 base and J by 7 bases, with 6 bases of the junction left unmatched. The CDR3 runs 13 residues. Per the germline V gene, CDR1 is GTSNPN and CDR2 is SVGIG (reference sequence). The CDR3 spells CAWSGQGGGEAFF. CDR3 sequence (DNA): TGTGCCTGGAGTGGGCAGGGGGGCGGTGAAGCTTTCTTT.

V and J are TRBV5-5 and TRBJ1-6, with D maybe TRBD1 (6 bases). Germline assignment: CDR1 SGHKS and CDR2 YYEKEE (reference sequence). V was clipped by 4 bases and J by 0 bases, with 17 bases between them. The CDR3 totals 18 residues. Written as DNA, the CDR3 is TGTGCCAGCAGCCCGATGGGACACCATGGCTCCTATAATTCACCCCTCCACTTT. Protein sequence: CASSPMGHHGSYNSPLHF. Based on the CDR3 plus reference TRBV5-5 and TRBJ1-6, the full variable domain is DAGVTQSPTHLIKTRGQQVTLRCSPISGHKSVSWYQQVLGQGPQFIFQYYEKEERGRGNFPDRFSARQFPNYSSELNVNALLLGDSALYLCASSPMGHHGSYNSPLHFGNGTRLTVT.

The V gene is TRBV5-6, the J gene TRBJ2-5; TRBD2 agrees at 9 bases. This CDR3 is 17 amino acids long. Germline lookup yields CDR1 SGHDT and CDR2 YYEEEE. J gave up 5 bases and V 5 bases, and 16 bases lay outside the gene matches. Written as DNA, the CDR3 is TGTGCCAGCAGTATTCGACTAGCGGAACGATCTTCTGAGACCCAGTACTTC. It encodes CASSIRLAERSSETQYF.

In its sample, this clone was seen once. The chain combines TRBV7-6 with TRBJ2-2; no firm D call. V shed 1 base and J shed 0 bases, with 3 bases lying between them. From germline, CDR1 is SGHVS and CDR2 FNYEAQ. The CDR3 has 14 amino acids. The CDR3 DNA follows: TGTGCCAGCAGCTTAGAAACGAACACCGGGGAGCTGTTTTTT. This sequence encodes CASSLETNTGELFF. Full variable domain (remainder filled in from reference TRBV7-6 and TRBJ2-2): GAGVSQSPRYKVTKRGQDVALRCDPISGHVSLYWYRQALGQGPEFLTYFNYEAQQDKSGLPNDRFSAERPEGSISTLTIQRTEQRDSAMYRCASSLETNTGELFFGEGSRLTVL.

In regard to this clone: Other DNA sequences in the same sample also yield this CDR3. The CDR3 DNA follows: TGTGCCAGCAGCTTAGCAGTCTCCTACGAGCAGTACTTC. This gives the protein CASSLAVSYEQYF. V and J are TRBV7-9 and TRBJ2-7; no definite D call. The CDR3 loop spans 13 amino acids. V lost 0 bases and J lost 0, with 3 bases in between. The germline V gene encodes CDR1 SEHNR and CDR2 FQNEAQ (reference sequence).

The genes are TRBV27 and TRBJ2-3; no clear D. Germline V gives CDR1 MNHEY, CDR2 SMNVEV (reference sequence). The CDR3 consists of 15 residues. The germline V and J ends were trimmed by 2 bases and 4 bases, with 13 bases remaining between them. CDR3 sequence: CASSLMGGRADTQYF. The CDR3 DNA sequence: TGTGCCAGCAGTTTAATGGGTGGAAGGGCAGATACGCAGTATTTT.

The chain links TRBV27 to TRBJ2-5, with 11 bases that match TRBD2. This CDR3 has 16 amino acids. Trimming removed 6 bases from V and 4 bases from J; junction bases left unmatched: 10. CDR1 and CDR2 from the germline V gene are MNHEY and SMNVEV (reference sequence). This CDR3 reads CASSPFLGLAGETQYF. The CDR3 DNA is TGTGCCAGCAGCCCCTTCCTTGGACTAGCGGGAGAGACCCAGTACTTC.

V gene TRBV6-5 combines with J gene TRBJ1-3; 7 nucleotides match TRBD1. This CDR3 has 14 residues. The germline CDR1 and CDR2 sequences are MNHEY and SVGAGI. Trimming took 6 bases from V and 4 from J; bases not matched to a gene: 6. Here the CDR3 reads CASRAGTAGNTIYF. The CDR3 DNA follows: TGTGCCAGCAGAGCCGGGACAGCCGGAAACACCATATATTTT.

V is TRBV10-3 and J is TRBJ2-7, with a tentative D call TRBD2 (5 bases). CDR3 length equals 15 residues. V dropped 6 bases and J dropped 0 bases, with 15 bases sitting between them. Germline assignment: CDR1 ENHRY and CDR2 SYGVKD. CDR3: CAISATTGISYEQYF. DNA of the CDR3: TGTGCCATCAGCGCTACCACCGGGATCTCCTACGAGCAGTACTTC.

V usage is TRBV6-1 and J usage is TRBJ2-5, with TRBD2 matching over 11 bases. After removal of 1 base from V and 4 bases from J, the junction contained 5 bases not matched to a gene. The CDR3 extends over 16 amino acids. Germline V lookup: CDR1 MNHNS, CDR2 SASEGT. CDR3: CASSEELAGGGETQYF. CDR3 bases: TGTGCCAGCAGTGAAGAATTAGCGGGAGGGGGAGAGACCCAGTACTTC.

The chain's CDR3 is CASSYFGAGANVLTF. CDR3 nucleotide sequence: TGTGCCAGCAGTTATTTCGGGGCTGGGGCCAACGTCCTGACTTTC. The chain joins TRBV2 to TRBJ2-6, with a possible D match to TRBD2 (5 bases). CDR1 and CDR2 (germline): SNHLY, FYNNEI. The CDR3 runs 15 residues. Deletions cut 5 bases from V and 2 bases from J, with 10 bases between. Using reference TRBV2 and TRBJ2-6 for the parts outside the CDR3, the full variable domain is EPEVTQTPSHQVTQMGQEVILRCVPISNHLYFYWYRQILGQKVEFLVSFYNNEISEKSEIFDDQFSVERPDGSNFTLKIRSTKLEDSAMYFCASSYFGAGANVLTFGAGSRLTVL.

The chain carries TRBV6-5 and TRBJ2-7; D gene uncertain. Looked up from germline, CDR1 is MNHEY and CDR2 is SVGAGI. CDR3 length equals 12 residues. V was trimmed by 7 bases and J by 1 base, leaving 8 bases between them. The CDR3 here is CASNVGSYEQYF. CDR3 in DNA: TGTGCCAGCAACGTAGGATCCTACGAGCAGTACTTC.

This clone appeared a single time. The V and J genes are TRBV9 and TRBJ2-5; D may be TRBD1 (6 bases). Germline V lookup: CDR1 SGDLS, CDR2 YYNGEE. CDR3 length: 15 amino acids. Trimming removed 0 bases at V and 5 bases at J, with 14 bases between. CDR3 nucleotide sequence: TGTGCCAGCAGCGTAGGGGCAGGACAGTCGGAGACCCAGTACTTC. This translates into CASSVGAGQSETQYF.

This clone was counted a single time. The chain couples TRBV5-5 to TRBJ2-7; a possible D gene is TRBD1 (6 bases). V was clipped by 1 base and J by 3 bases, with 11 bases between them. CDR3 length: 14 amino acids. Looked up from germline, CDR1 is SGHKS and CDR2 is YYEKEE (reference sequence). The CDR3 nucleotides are TGTGCCAGCAGCTTGCAACAGGGTTACTACGAGCAGTACTTC. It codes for CASSLQQGYYEQYF. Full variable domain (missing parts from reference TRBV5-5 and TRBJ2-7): DAGVTQSPTHLIKTRGQQVTLRCSPISGHKSVSWYQQVLGQGPQFIFQYYEKEERGRGNFPDRFSARQFPNYSSELNVNALLLGDSALYLCASSLQQGYYEQYFGPGTRLTVT.

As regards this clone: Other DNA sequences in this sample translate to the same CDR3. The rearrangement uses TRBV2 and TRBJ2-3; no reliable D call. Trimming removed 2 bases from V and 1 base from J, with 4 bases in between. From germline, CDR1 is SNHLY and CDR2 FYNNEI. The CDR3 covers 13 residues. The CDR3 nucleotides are TGTGCCAGCAGTGAACAAGGCACAGATACGCAGTATTTT. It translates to CASSEQGTDTQYF.

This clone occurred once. The CDR3 spells CASSSVGGPVDTQYF. CDR3 nucleotides: TGTGCCAGTAGTAGCGTTGGGGGGCCTGTAGATACGCAGTATTTT. The V call is TRBV19, the J call TRBJ2-3; possibly TRBD1 or TRBD2 for D (6 bases each). CDR1 and CDR2 from the germline V gene are LNHDA and SQIVND (reference sequence). The CDR3 has 15 residues. Trimming removed 4 bases from V and 5 bases from J, with 16 bases in between.

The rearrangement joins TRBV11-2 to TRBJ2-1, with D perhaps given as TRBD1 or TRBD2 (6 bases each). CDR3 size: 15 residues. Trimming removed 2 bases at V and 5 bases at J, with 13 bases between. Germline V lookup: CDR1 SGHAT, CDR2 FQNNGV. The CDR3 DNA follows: TGTGCCAGCAGCTTACGGAGGGGGGCTCACAATGAGCAGTTCTTC. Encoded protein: CASSLRRGAHNEQFF. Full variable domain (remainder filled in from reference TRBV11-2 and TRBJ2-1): EAGVAQSPRYKIIEKRQSVAFWCNPISGHATLYWYQQILGQGPKLLIQFQNNGVVDDSQLPKDRFSAERLKGVDSTLKIQPAKLEDSAVYLCASSLRRGAHNEQFFGPGTRLTVL.

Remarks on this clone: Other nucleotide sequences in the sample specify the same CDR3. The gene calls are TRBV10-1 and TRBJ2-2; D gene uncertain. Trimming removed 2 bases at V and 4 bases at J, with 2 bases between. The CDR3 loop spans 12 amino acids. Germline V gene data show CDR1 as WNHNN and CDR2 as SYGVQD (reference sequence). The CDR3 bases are TGCGCCAGCAGTGAGGGCACCGGGGAGCTGTTTTTT. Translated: CASSEGTGELFF.

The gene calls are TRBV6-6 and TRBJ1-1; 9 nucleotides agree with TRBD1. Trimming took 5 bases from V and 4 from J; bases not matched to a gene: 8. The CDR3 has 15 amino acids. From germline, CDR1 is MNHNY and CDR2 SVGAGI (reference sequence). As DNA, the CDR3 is TGTGCCAGCAGTGGACAGGGGCGGGGGGCCACTGAAGCTTTCTTT. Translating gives CASSGQGRGATEAFF.

CDR3: CASSSEATFTDTQYF. CDR3 coding DNA: TGTGCCAGCAGCTCGGAGGCGACCTTCACAGATACGCAGTATTTT. The V gene is TRBV7-3, the J gene TRBJ2-3; the D gene is possibly TRBD2 (5 bases). Per germline, CDR1 SGHTA and CDR2 FQGTGA. Trimming took off 4 bases at V and 2 bases at J, with 13 bases between the two ends. There are 15 residues in the CDR3.

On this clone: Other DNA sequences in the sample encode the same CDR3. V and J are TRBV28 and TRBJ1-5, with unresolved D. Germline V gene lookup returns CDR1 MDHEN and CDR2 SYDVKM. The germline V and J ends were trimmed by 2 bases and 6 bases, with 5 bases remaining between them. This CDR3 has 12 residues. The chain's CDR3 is CASSLSGQPQHF. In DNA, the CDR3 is TGTGCCAGCAGTTTAAGTGGTCAGCCCCAGCATTTT.

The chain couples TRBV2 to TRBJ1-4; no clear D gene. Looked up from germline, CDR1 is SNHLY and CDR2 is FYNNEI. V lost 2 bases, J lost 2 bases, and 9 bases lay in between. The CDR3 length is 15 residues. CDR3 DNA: TGTGCCAGCAGTGAATCCCCTGGCACTAATGAAAAACTGTTTTTT. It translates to CASSESPGTNEKLFF. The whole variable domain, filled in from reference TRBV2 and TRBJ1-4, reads EPEVTQTPSHQVTQMGQEVILRCVPISNHLYFYWYRQILGQKVEFLVSFYNNEISEKSEIFDDQFSVERPDGSNFTLKIRSTKLEDSAMYFCASSESPGTNEKLFFGSGTQLSVL.

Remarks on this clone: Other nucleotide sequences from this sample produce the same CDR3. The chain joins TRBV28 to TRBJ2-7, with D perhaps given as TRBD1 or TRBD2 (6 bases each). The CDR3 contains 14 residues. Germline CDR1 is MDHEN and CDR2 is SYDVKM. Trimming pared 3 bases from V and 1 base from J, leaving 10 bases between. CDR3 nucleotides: TGTGCCAGCAGTTTTACGGGGGCGTCCTACGAGCAGTACTTC. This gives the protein CASSFTGASYEQYF.